Listed below are T cell receptor beta chains from one sample, sequenced in a study of blood T cell repertoires in COVID-19. Produced via immunoSEQ multiplex PCR; TCRdb's table is partial and in-frame only. Of around 250,000 clones in the sample, about 86% were seen once. Sample: peripheral blood. These receptors were collected from a man aged 18 to 29 with active or convalescent COVID-19. Each CDR3 is given with its conserved first and last residue. The order of the fields is D gene, V gene, clone size, J gene, CDR3 protein, CDR3 DNA. A D gene is named only where the DNA matches it firmly. Clone size is given for some rows only: seen once, a few or many times, or a class if the clone is expanded.

TRBD1,TRBV6-5,NA,TRBJ1-2,CASKGQGGGYTF,TGTGCCAGCAAGGGACAGGGGGGTGGCTACACCTTC
TRBD1,TRBV14,NA,TRBJ2-7,CASSSEGDRAGEQYF,TGTGCCAGCAGCTCAGAGGGGGACAGGGCCGGCGAGCAGTACTTC
NA,TRBV5-1,NA,TRBJ2-2,CASSSIPGLKSTGELFF,TGCGCCAGCAGCTCGATACCGGGACTTAAATCCACCGGGGAGCTGTTTTTT
NA,TRBV28,NA,TRBJ1-1,CASLNRVMGTEAFF,TGTGCCAGCCTAAACAGGGTGATGGGCACTGAAGCTTTCTTT
NA,TRBV10-1,NA,TRBJ2-3,CASSESNLFADTQYF,TGCGCCAGCAGTGAGTCGAACTTATTCGCAGATACGCAGTATTTT
NA,TRBV3-1/TRBV3-2,NA,TRBJ1-1,CASSQTYGDGSEAFF,TGTGCCAGCAGCCAAACCTACGGGGATGGGTCTGAAGCTTTCTTT
NA,TRBV7-3,NA,TRBJ1-1,CASSPYPGTEAFF,TGTGCCAGCAGCCCCTACCCTGGCACTGAAGCTTTCTTT
NA,TRBV15,NA,TRBJ2-7,CATSVSGPYEQYF,TGTGCCACCAGCGTTAGCGGCCCCTACGAGCAGTACTTC
NA,TRBV30,NA,TRBJ2-1,CASRRTAYNEQFF,TGTGCCTCTCGCCGGACAGCCTACAATGAGCAGTTCTTC
TRBD1,TRBV29-1,NA,TRBJ2-2,CSVEVGQVNTGELFF,TGCAGCGTTGAGGTAGGACAGGTGAACACCGGGGAGCTGTTTTTT
TRBD1,TRBV29-1,NA,TRBJ2-1,CSVSGTGRSYNEQFF,TGCAGCGTTTCTGGGACAGGGCGTTCCTACAATGAGCAGTTCTTC
NA,TRBV30,NA,TRBJ2-7,CAWGSDGSYEQYF,TGTGCCTGGGGATCAGATGGCTCCTACGAGCAGTACTTC
NA,TRBV5-1,once,TRBJ1-1,CATRGSQNTEAFF,TGCGCCACCAGGGGCAGCCAGAACACTGAAGCTTTCTTT
TRBD2,TRBV2,NA,TRBJ2-1,CASSESLADNEQFF,TGTGCCAGCAGTGAATCCCTAGCGGACAATGAGCAGTTCTTC
TRBD2,TRBV4-2,NA,TRBJ2-2,CASSQEGRANTGELFF,TGTGCCAGCAGCCAAGAAGGGAGGGCGAACACCGGGGAGCTGTTTTTT
NA,TRBV11-3,NA,TRBJ2-5,CASSSSQLQETQYF,TGTGCCAGCAGCTCCTCCCAACTACAAGAGACCCAGTACTTC
NA,TRBV3-1/TRBV3-2,NA,TRBJ1-6,CASSLGQSYNSPLHF,TGTGCCAGCAGCTTAGGACAGAGCTATAATTCACCCCTCCACTTT
NA,TRBV14,NA,TRBJ2-1,CASSLLDESYNEQFF,TGTGCCAGCAGCCTTCTAGACGAATCCTACAATGAGCAGTTCTTC
NA,TRBV4-2,NA,TRBJ2-7,CASSPALVAGQYF,TGTGCCAGCAGCCCGGCACTAGTTGCAGGGCAGTACTTC
NA,TRBV7-6,NA,TRBJ1-5,CASSLVAPGGGINQPQHF,TGTGCCAGCAGCTTAGTGGCCCCGGGAGGGGGGATCAATCAGCCCCAGCATTTT
TRBD2,TRBV10-3,NA,TRBJ2-7,CATEGSRGSYEQYF,TGTGCCACCGAAGGGTCGCGGGGGTCCTACGAGCAGTACTTC
TRBD1,TRBV2,NA,TRBJ2-1,CASSDAGTGVDNEQFF,TGTGCCAGCAGTGACGCCGGGACAGGGGTTGACAATGAGCAGTTCTTC
NA,TRBV24-1,NA,TRBJ1-5,CATSEDSYSNQPQHF,TGTGCCACCAGCGAGGACAGCTATAGCAATCAGCCCCAGCATTTT
TRBD1,TRBV10-3,NA,TRBJ2-7,CAISEQGEQYF,TGTGCCATCAGTGAACAGGGGGAGCAGTACTTC
TRBD1,TRBV6-4,NA,TRBJ1-1,CASSEQGVANTEAFF,TGTGCCAGCAGTGAACAGGGGGTGGCGAACACTGAAGCTTTCTTT
TRBD1,TRBV19,NA,TRBJ2-5,CASSWAGTGETQYF,TGTGCCAGTAGTTGGGCCGGGACAGGAGAGACCCAGTACTTC
NA,TRBV6-2/TRBV6-3,NA,TRBJ1-2,CASSPHTGYTF,TGTGCCAGCAGCCCTCACACGGGCTACACCTTC
NA,TRBV28,NA,TRBJ1-5,CASAGGSNQPQHF,TGTGCCAGCGCGGGCGGTAGCAATCAGCCCCAGCATTTT